This T cell receptor (beta chain) was captured in a study of T cells in Graves' hyperthyroidism and ophthalmopathy. The germline V gene encodes CDR1 LGHNT and CDR2 FRNRAP. This CDR3 contains 15 residues. Trimming pared 0 bases from V and 1 base from J, leaving 9 bases between. Amplification of TCR beta CDR3 regions used RNA as the template. Using the HTBI primer set, a first-round RT-PCR was run on the TCR CDR3. Each CDR3 protein gets one entry after TCRdb re-called the multiplex PCR reads with MiXCR. The sample yields about 550,000 distinct CDR3 sequences, around 21% seen once. This clonotype was found many times. Antigen specificity is unknown. Study-wide results and limits: A model of 13 V-J features distinguished ophthalmopathy from stable hyperthyroidism.

The chain links TRBV12-5 to TRBJ2-5; D call uncertain. The sample comprised blood. The source is a man between 18 and 29 years old with Graves' hyperthyroidism. Here the CDR3 DNA reads TGTGCTAGTGGTTTGGTACCGACCAGCCAAGAGACCCAGTACTTC. Protein product: CASGLVPTSQETQYF.